This T cell receptor beta chain was recovered during a study of cytomegalovirus exposure and HLA in healthy donors. Study-wide results and limits: Testing in vitro showed a few CMV-associated chains specific for CMV antigens. A reported reduction in N-insertions relative to the 666-donor mean was seen in an Asian-associated ancestry cluster in a later analysis. Roughly uniform sequencing depth across donors was assumed, possibly incorrectly.

Unrecorded immune exposures were likely, despite nominal health at sampling. Worth noting for this clone: Its antigen is not identified.

In the PCR, 60 Vbeta and 13 Jbeta primers were used. Clones were read by immunoSEQ multiplex PCR, and TCRdb kept only the in-frame ones, dropping some. The repertoire holds 160,000 or so clones, with 70% to 85% as singletons. This clonotype originated in a man in his forties in good health and CMV-seronegative. Sequencing input: PBMCs.

Here the CDR3 reads CASSTRLAGGLYNEQFF. As DNA, the CDR3 is TGTGCCAGCAGCACCAGACTAGCGGGGGGTCTTTACAATGAGCAGTTCTTC. The chain uses TRBV7-9 and TRBJ2-1; 13 nucleotides line up with TRBD2. With 5 bases clipped from V and 4 bases from J, the junction kept 8 bases outside the gene matches. This CDR3 has 17 amino acids. Germline lookup yields CDR1 SEHNR and CDR2 FQNEAQ (reference sequence).